This entry concerns a single T cell receptor beta chain. This entry belongs to a study of blood T cell repertoires in COVID-19. Overall study: Acute and convalescent COVID-19 samples came from the United States, Italy and Spain. T cells, B-cell-depleted T cells, or PBMCs supplied cDNA or gDNA.

Per the study methods: Amplifying reference gene primers gave estimates of nucleated cell counts. TCRdb keeps only in-frame clones here, not all; method: immunoSEQ multiplex PCR. From that table come the V and J calls and clone size; the DNA was used to work out D and trimming. The table has 150,000 to 200,000 clones, roughly 85% seen once. This receptor was taken from a woman aged 30 to 39 with acute or convalescent COVID-19. The sequencing input was peripheral blood.

CDR3 in amino acids: CASSIPLISGRGANVLTF. The CDR3 nucleotides read TGTGCCAGTAGTATCCCTCTCATCTCAGGGCGTGGGGCCAACGTCCTGACTTTC. The V call is TRBV19, the J call TRBJ2-6; the D gene is possibly TRBD1 (5 bases). The CDR3 runs to 18 residues. The germline CDR1 and CDR2 sequences are LNHDA and SQIVND (reference sequence). With 3 bases removed from V and 3 bases from J, the gap between germline ends came to 18 bases.